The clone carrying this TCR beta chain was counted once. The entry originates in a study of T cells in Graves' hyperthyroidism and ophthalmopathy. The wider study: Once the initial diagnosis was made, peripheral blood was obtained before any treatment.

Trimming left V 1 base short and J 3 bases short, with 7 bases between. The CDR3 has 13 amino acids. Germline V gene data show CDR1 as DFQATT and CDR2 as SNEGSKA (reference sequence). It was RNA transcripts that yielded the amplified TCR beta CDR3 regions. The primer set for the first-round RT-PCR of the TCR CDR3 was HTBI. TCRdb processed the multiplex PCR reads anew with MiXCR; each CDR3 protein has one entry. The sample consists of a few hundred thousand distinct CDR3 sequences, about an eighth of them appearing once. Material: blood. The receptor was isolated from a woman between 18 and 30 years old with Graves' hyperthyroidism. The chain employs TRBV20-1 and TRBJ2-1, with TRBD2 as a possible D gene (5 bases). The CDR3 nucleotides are TGCAGTGCTAGAGGGACTTTCTACAATGAGCAGTTCTTC. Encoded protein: CSARGTFYNEQFF.